Listed below are T cell receptor beta chains from one sample, sequenced in a study of blood T cell repertoires in COVID-19. This table comes from immunoSEQ multiplex PCR, and its TCRdb copy is limited to in-frame clones, with some not included. In the table there are approximately 150,000 clones, 87% of which are singletons. The sequenced material came from peripheral blood. These receptors originate from a woman aged 60 to 75 who had recovered from COVID-19. Both conserved end residues are trimmed from each CDR3. Fields, in order: J gene, V gene, CDR3 protein.

>TRBJ2-3|TRBV19
ASSQQTSTDTQY
>TRBJ2-1|TRBV18
ASSLRDRGYNEQF
>TRBJ2-7|TRBV11-3
ASSLKGANEQY
>TRBJ1-2|TRBV27
ASSWREGGYGYT
>TRBJ1-2|TRBV30
AWTRDWDGYT
>TRBJ1-2|TRBV29-1
SVQGDRERASNYGYT
>TRBJ1-5|TRBV5-4
ASSLSSGGGNSNQPQH
>TRBJ2-1|TRBV24-1
ATSSRDRGPFEQF
>TRBJ1-4|TRBV9
ASSVAGLTWGEKLF
>TRBJ1-2|TRBV28
ASSPSTTVYGYT
>TRBJ1-4|TRBV6-5
ASRRTGFNEKLF
>TRBJ1-5|TRBV5-5
ASSLDRGSNQPQH
>TRBJ2-1|TRBV15
ATSGGDYNEQF
>TRBJ2-7|TRBV4-1
ASSQVTSAGGDEQY
>TRBJ2-7|TRBV28
ASRTGGRGYEQY
>TRBJ1-1|TRBV6-5
ASSKNRAGVTEAF
>TRBJ1-5|TRBV11-2
ASSWARGQPQH
>TRBJ1-2|TRBV4-1
ASSQGASNYGYT
>TRBJ1-4|TRBV4-1
ASAQREEPPREKLF
>TRBJ1-6|TRBV23-1
ASSHPGQGNSPLH
>TRBJ2-2|TRBV4-1
ASSRGGRPGGELF
>TRBJ1-5|TRBV4-1
ASSQDGGQGVKPQH
>TRBJ2-2|TRBV28
ASRAGERIGELF
>TRBJ2-3|TRBV24-1
ATSDMGTQY
>TRBJ2-7|TRBV28
ASSLYSGANYEQY
>TRBJ1-5|TRBV19
ASSMGAGIQPQH
>TRBJ1-5|TRBV18
ASSPGQGARNQPQH
>TRBJ2-3|TRBV5-1
ASRGGVSTDTQY
>TRBJ1-4|TRBV1
TSGVSGRDRGDEKLF
>TRBJ1-2|TRBV30
ACKRPLRGQNYGYT
>TRBJ1-3|TRBV9
ASSVLSGGGSGNTIY
>TRBJ1-4|TRBV28
ASVPGQGLEKLF
>TRBJ1-1|TRBV2
ASSRRGRDTEAF
>TRBJ2-3|TRBV11-2
ASSLVPVVGGWAQY
>TRBJ2-3|TRBV19
ASSSGLAGFDTQY
>TRBJ1-5|TRBV3-1/TRBV3-2
ASSQAAGQPQH
>TRBJ2-7|TRBV7-8
ASSLTDRSSYEQY
>TRBJ1-5|TRBV5-1
ASSLGGQGPEPQH
>TRBJ1-2|TRBV7-9
ASSSLWDRPNYGYT
>TRBJ1-2|TRBV19
ASSQDRGGYT
>TRBJ1-5|TRBV10-2
ASSLDRVGAQPQH
>TRBJ2-5|TRBV2
ASSGVAGYQETQY
>TRBJ2-1|TRBV9
ASSDRAGGNEQF
>TRBJ1-1|TRBV5-4
ASRGAGRDTEAF
>TRBJ2-2|TRBV5-4
ASSLALGAGELF
>TRBJ2-3|TRBV3-1/TRBV3-2
ASRREGADTQY